This entry lists 32 T cell receptor beta chains sequenced from one sample in a study of blood T cell repertoires in COVID-19. Assay: immunoSEQ multiplex PCR; the TCRdb copy retains only in-frame clones and omits some. The sample yields 150,000 to 200,000 clones, 65% to 85% seen once. The sequencing sample was made of peripheral blood. Every receptor here comes from a human donor with acute or convalescent COVID-19. The donor label of this sample is uncertain.

This rearrangement joins TRBV21-1 to TRBJ2-1; TRBD1, the table's D call, was not compared with the DNA. TRBV21-1 is listed as a pseudogene. This CDR3 comprises 21 residues. The CDR3 bases are TGTGCCAGCAGCCCGAAAAACCGTGACCGGGACAGGGTAAGGGGCCTAAATGAGCAGTTCTTC. It specifies CASSPKNRDRDRVRGLNEQFF.

V gene TRBV19 combines with J gene TRBJ2-3, with 7 bases matching TRBD1. V was pared by 5 bases and J by 1 base, with 9 bases of the junction left unmatched. CDR3 size: 16 residues. Germline loops: CDR1 LNHDA, CDR2 SQIVND (reference sequence). CDR3 sequence reads: CASSPRTGMGTDTQYF. The CDR3 bases are TGTGCCAGTAGTCCGAGGACAGGAATGGGCACAGATACGCAGTATTTT.

This clone was observed a single time. This chain joins TRBV11-2 and TRBJ2-3; D gene ambiguous. Germline V gives CDR1 SGHAT, CDR2 FQNNGV. The CDR3 consists of 14 residues. Trimming stripped 0 bases from V and 1 base from J, with 5 bases between. The chain's CDR3 is CASSLDWRTDTQYF. DNA of the CDR3: TGTGCCAGCAGCTTAGATTGGCGCACAGATACGCAGTATTTT.

The CDR3 bases are TGTGCCAGCGGATACAGGGGGACCGGAAACACCATATATTTT. This translates into CASGYRGTGNTIYF. The V and J genes are TRBV6-5 and TRBJ1-3; 8 bases are a match to TRBD1. CDR1 is MNHEY and CDR2 is SVGAGI in the germline V gene. The CDR3 contains 14 residues. V lost 8 bases and J lost 4; bases outside the gene matches: 7.

J is TRBJ2-7 and V is TRBV2, with 9 nucleotides matching TRBD2. The CDR3 totals 14 residues. V gave up 4 bases and J gave up 4 bases; unmatched junction bases: 5. Germline V gene sequence: CDR1 SNHLY, CDR2 FYNNEI. CDR3 protein: CASSAAGGRYEQYF. CDR3 nucleotide sequence: TGTGCCAGCAGTGCAGCGGGAGGACGGTACGAGCAGTACTTC.

The CDR3, as DNA: TGTGCCAGTAGTATAGGGGGCTATGTTGGGGCAGCCGGGGAGCTGTTTTTT. Translating gives CASSIGGYVGAAGELFF. The chain joins TRBV19 to TRBJ2-2, with D tentatively TRBD1 (5 bases). V was trimmed by 1 base and J by 6 bases, leaving 18 bases between them. Germline values: CDR1 LNHDA, CDR2 SQIVND (reference sequence). This CDR3 comprises 17 residues.

The chain combines TRBV18 with TRBJ2-1; no clear D gene. V was clipped by 3 bases and J by 3 bases, with 12 bases between them. The CDR3 loop spans 15 amino acids. In germline, CDR1 is KGHSH, CDR2 LQKENI. Written as DNA, the CDR3 is TGTGCCAGCTCACCGAATCCGGAGAACTACAATGAGCAGTTCTTC. The encoded protein is CASSPNPENYNEQFF.

The chain links TRBV19 to TRBJ2-3, with 15 bases identical to TRBD2. The germline CDR1 and CDR2 sequences are LNHDA and SQIVND (reference sequence). V lost 4 bases and J lost 11; bases outside the gene matches: 10. This CDR3 contains 16 residues. The CDR3 nucleotides are TGTGCCAGTAGTAATCGGACTAGCGGGAGGGCCCAGAAGCAGTATTTT. Protein sequence: CASSNRTSGRAQKQYF.

The V call is TRBV27, the J call TRBJ2-1, with unresolved D. The ends were cut back, 8 bases at V and 1 base at J, with 9 bases in the middle. The CDR3 consists of 13 residues. Germline assignment: CDR1 MNHEY and CDR2 SMNVEV (reference sequence). The CDR3 sequence is CASSHTSYNEQFF. CDR3 sequence (DNA): TGTGCCAGCTCGCACACGTCCTACAATGAGCAGTTCTTC.

Remarks on this clone: One junction end does not reproduce the germline sequence, and a read error may be involved. This sequence joins TRBV7-9 and TRBJ2-1; 14 nucleotides line up with TRBD2. Germline CDR1 is SEHNR and CDR2 is FQNEAQ (reference sequence). The CDR3 runs to 16 residues. CDR3 in DNA: TGTGCCAGCAGCTTAGCGTCGGGACTAGCGGGAGCTTCACCCCTCTTC. It translates to CASSLASGLAGASPLF. Combining the CDR3 with reference TRBV7-9 and TRBJ2-1 gives the whole variable domain DTGVSQNPRHKITKRGQNVTFRCDPISEHNRLYWYRQTLGQGPEFLTYFQNEAQLEKSRLLSDRFSAERPKGSFSTLEIQRTEQGDSAMYLCASSLASGLAGASPLFGPGTRLTVL.

The chain joins TRBV7-9 to TRBJ1-1; unclear D gene. The CDR3 consists of 17 residues. Trimming cost V 5 bases and J 5 bases, with 24 bases left between them. In germline, CDR1 is SEHNR, CDR2 FQNEAQ (reference sequence). Written as DNA, the CDR3 is TGTGCCAGCAGCCAGCCGCGGGCAGCCGCTACCCTAACTGAAGCTTTCTTT. This encodes CASSQPRAAATLTEAFF.

V gene TRBV3-1 (or the pseudogene TRBV3-2) combines with J gene TRBJ1-2, with unresolved D. The CDR3 sequence is 14 residues long. Per the germline V gene, CDR1 is LGHDT and CDR2 is YNNKEL (reference sequence). Trimming cost V 0 bases and J 8 bases, with 13 bases left between them. This CDR3 reads CASSQDGRVGGYTF. For the CDR3, the DNA is TGTGCCAGCAGCCAAGATGGGCGGGTAGGAGGCTACACCTTC.

V and J are TRBV6-1 and TRBJ2-5; D possibly corresponds to TRBD1 (6 bases). The CDR3 has 15 residues. Germline CDR1 and CDR2: MNHNS and SASEGT. Trimming left V 3 bases short and J 2 bases short, with 13 bases between. The CDR3 sequence is CASSDQWQGQETQYF. For the CDR3, the DNA is TGTGCCAGCAGTGATCAGTGGCAGGGGCAAGAGACCCAGTACTTC.

The rearrangement uses TRBV20-1 and TRBJ2-7, with 7 nucleotides matching TRBD2. V shed 3 bases, J shed 0 bases, and the junction held 5 bases outside the gene matches. Per the germline V gene, CDR1 is DFQATT and CDR2 is SNEGSKA (reference sequence). The CDR3 totals 14 residues. CDR3 protein: CSASRWEGSYEQYF. CDR3 DNA sequence: TGCAGTGCTAGTAGGTGGGAGGGCTCCTACGAGCAGTACTTC.

V usage is TRBV19 and J usage is TRBJ1-6; 12 bases agree with TRBD1. From germline, CDR1 is LNHDA and CDR2 SQIVND (reference sequence). The junction had 12 bases not matched to a gene; V was cut back by 8 bases and J by 7 bases. This CDR3 comprises 17 residues. The CDR3 DNA reads as TGTGCCAGTCGGGTTGAAGCTGGGACAGGGGGCAATTCACCCCTCCACTTT. It is translated as CASRVEAGTGGNSPLHF.

This clone occurred once. The chain carries TRBV2 and TRBJ2-1, with 14 bases matching TRBD2. The germline V gene has CDR1 SNHLY and CDR2 FYNNEI. This CDR3 region has 14 residues. The trim removed 6 bases at V and 9 bases at J, leaving 4 bases unmatched. The CDR3 DNA sequence: TGTGCCAGCAGCGTGGGACTAGCGGGGGTTGAGCAGTTCTTC. This gives the protein CASSVGLAGVEQFF.

The rearrangement uses TRBV28 and TRBJ1-4; weak D call: TRBD1 (5 bases). From germline, CDR1 is MDHEN and CDR2 SYDVKM. Trimming took off 2 bases at V and 0 bases at J, with 10 bases between the two ends. This CDR3 region has 16 residues. The CDR3 DNA reads TGTGCCAGCAGTTTACAAGGACATACAACTAATGAAAAACTGTTTTTT. The encoded protein is CASSLQGHTTNEKLFF.

The chain carries TRBV5-1 and TRBJ1-4; TRBD1 matches at 8 bases. Trimming removed 0 bases from V and 6 bases from J; junction bases left unmatched: 4. Germline CDR1 is SGHRS and CDR2 is YFSETQ. The CDR3 consists of 15 residues. The CDR3 reads CASSLGRGRDEKLFF. In nucleotides, the CDR3 is TGCGCCAGCAGCTTGGGCAGGGGGCGAGATGAAAAACTGTTTTTT.

The gene calls are TRBV6-5 and TRBJ2-1; 7 bases agree with TRBD1. From germline, CDR1 is MNHEY and CDR2 SVGAGI. Unmatched junction bases numbered 12, after V lost 6 bases and J lost 7 bases. The CDR3 is 15 residues long. Here the CDR3 DNA reads TGTGCCAGCAGACGAGTGACAGGGCGCTTTAATGAGCAGTTCTTC. Translation gives CASRRVTGRFNEQFF.

This clone turned up a few times. The V and J genes are TRBV5-6 and TRBJ1-4; 9 bases align to TRBD1. CDR1 is SGHDT, CDR2 YYEEEE, per germline. The CDR3 is made up of 15 amino acids. V shed 4 bases and J 2 bases; nucleotides not matched to a gene: 3. The CDR3 spells CASSTGTGTNEKLFF. The CDR3 DNA sequence: TGTGCCAGCAGCACCGGGACAGGGACTAATGAAAAACTGTTTTTT.

The chain joins TRBV5-1 to TRBJ2-2, with 12 bases lining up with TRBD1. This CDR3 is 16 amino acids long. The ends lost 8 bases at V and 6 bases at J; junction bases unmatched: 11. Per germline, CDR1 SGHRS and CDR2 YFSETQ. CDR3 bases: TGCGCCAGTTCACCTAGGGGGACAGGGGGCTCCGGGGAGCTGTTTTTT. Amino acid sequence: CASSPRGTGGSGELFF.

The rearrangement joins TRBV7-8 to TRBJ2-1, with 12 bases identical to TRBD2. V was clipped by 4 bases and J by 4 bases; unmatched bases: 5. Germline-derived CDR1 and CDR2 are SGHVS and FQNEAQ. The CDR3 has 16 residues. The CDR3: CASSSGTSGPYNEQFF. CDR3 nucleotides: TGTGCCAGCAGCTCAGGGACTAGCGGGCCTTACAATGAGCAGTTCTTC. The full variable domain, completed using reference TRBV7-8 and TRBJ2-1, is GAGVSQSPRYKVAKRGQDVALRCDPISGHVSLFWYQQALGQGPEFLTYFQNEAQLDKSGLPSDRFFAERPEGSVSTLKIQRTQQEDSAVYLCASSSGTSGPYNEQFFGPGTRLTVL.

This chain links TRBV5-1 with TRBJ1-2, with TRBD1 identical over 8 bases. The length of the CDR3 is 15 residues. Per germline, CDR1 SGHRS and CDR2 YFSETQ. V shed 3 bases, J shed 6 bases, and the junction held 10 bases outside the gene matches. The CDR3 loop reads CASSSGDRGWNGYTF. Written as DNA, the CDR3 is TGCGCCAGCAGCTCGGGCGACAGGGGTTGGAATGGCTACACCTTC.

This clone has a single count. The gene calls are TRBV11-3 and TRBJ2-5; TRBD2 aligns across 7 bases. From germline, CDR1 is SGHNT and CDR2 YENEEA. The V segment lost 0 bases and the J segment 5 bases; nucleotides outside the gene matches: 6. CDR3 size: 15 residues. CDR3 coding DNA: TGTGCCAGCAGCTTAGATGCGCGGGGGACGGAGACCCAGTACTTC. It is translated as CASSLDARGTETQYF.

The chain recombines TRBV10-3 with TRBJ1-6; 9 bases are shared with TRBD1. V shed 5 bases and J 1 base; nucleotides not matched to a gene: 9. The CDR3 spans 18 residues. Germline V CDR1 and CDR2: ENHRY, SYGVKD. CDR3 coding DNA: TGTGCCATCAGTTCCGGGACAGGGTCGTCATCCTATAATTCACCCCTCCACTTT. Translated, it gives CAISSGTGSSSYNSPLHF.

The chain combines TRBV19 with TRBJ1-5; maybe TRBD1 (5 bases). Deletions cut 4 bases from V and 6 bases from J, with 10 bases between. The germline gives CDR1 LNHDA, CDR2 SQIVND (reference sequence). This CDR3 is built from 13 residues. CDR3 nucleotides: TGTGCCAGTAGTACAGGGAAGCGTCAGCCCCAGCATTTT. Translation: CASSTGKRQPQHF.

The gene calls are TRBV7-6 and TRBJ2-7; TRBD1 aligns across 7 bases. CDR1 SGHVS and CDR2 FNYEAQ come from the germline V gene. V lost 1 base, J lost 3 bases, and 6 bases stayed unmatched. The length of the CDR3 is 15 residues. The CDR3 loop reads CASSLGTGADYEQYF. CDR3 DNA sequence: TGTGCCAGCAGCTTAGGGACAGGCGCTGACTACGAGCAGTACTTC.

The gene calls are TRBV27 and TRBJ2-3; 10 positions match TRBD2. V trimming: 2 bases; J trimming: 1 base; junction bases outside the gene matches: 3. CDR3 length equals 16 residues. The germline CDR1 and CDR2 sequences are MNHEY and SMNVEV (reference sequence). The CDR3 nucleotides read TGTGCCAGCAGTTTAGTAGCGGGAGGAGGCACAGATACGCAGTATTTT. Translated: CASSLVAGGGTDTQYF.

The chain employs TRBV10-1 and TRBJ2-5; 13 bases are a match to TRBD2. The CDR3 extends over 17 amino acids. Looked up from germline, CDR1 is WNHNN and CDR2 is SYGVQD (reference sequence). The trim removed 2 bases at V and 5 bases at J, leaving 8 bases unmatched. CDR3 in amino acids: CASSETTGLAGDETQYF. The DNA of the CDR3 is TGCGCCAGCAGTGAGACTACTGGACTAGCGGGGGATGAGACCCAGTACTTC.

V usage is TRBV18 and J usage is TRBJ2-7; 7 bases map to TRBD1. The CDR3 runs 13 residues. Germline V gene data show CDR1 as KGHSH and CDR2 as LQKENI. Trimming removed 7 bases from V and 6 bases from J; junction bases left unmatched: 9. The CDR3 here is CASYFTGVGEQYF. The CDR3 bases are TGTGCCAGCTACTTTACAGGGGTGGGCGAGCAGTACTTC.

The J gene is TRBJ1-5, the V gene TRBV7-2; 8 nucleotides align to TRBD1. From germline, CDR1 is SGHTA and CDR2 FQGNSA. The CDR3 contains 15 residues. V gave up 1 base and J gave up 6 bases; unmatched junction bases: 5. This chain's CDR3 is CASSLGAGGGQPQHF. Here the CDR3 DNA reads TGTGCCAGCAGCTTAGGGGCAGGGGGCGGTCAGCCCCAGCATTTT.

CDR3 loop: CASSLVTTSGSSYEQYF. In DNA, the CDR3 is TGTGCCAGCAGCTTGGTTACCACTAGCGGGAGCTCCTACGAGCAGTACTTC. V usage is TRBV5-6 and J usage is TRBJ2-7, with 11 bases aligning to TRBD2. The CDR3 has 17 amino acids. Germline V gene data show CDR1 as SGHDT and CDR2 as YYEEEE. With V trimmed by 0 bases and J by 0 bases, 5 bases remained unmatched.